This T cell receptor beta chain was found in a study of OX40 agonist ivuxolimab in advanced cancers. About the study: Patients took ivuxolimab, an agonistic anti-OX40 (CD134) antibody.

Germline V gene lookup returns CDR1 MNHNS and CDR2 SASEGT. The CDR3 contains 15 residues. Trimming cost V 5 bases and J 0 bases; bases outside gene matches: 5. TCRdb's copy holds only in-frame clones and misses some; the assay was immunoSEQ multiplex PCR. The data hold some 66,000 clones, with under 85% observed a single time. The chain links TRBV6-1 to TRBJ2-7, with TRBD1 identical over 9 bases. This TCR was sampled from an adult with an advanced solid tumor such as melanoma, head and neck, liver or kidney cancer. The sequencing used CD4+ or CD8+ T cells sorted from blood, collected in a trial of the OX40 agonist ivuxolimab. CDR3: CASSFEGQGSYEQYF. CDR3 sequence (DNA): TGTGCCAGCAGTTTTGAGGGACAGGGCTCCTACGAGCAGTACTTC.